Sequencing of this TCR beta chain was carried out in a study of shared clonotypes between healthy human individuals. About the research overall: The donor pool was made up of two women and a few men aged 18 to 49.

TCRdb keeps only in-frame clones here, not all; method: immunoSEQ multiplex PCR. The sample contains 900,000 to 1,200,000 clones, approximately 78% of which appear only once. Germline V gene sequence: CDR1 SEHNR, CDR2 FQNEAQ (reference sequence). The CDR3 covers 16 residues. V shed 4 bases, J shed 6 bases, and the junction held 5 bases outside the gene matches. The sequence came from a man younger than 35 in good health. Some clones in this sample may be carry-over from other donors' samples. Sequencing was performed on memory CD4+ T cells from PBMCs. Subset given: CD45RA-negative fraction. V gene TRBV7-9 combines with J gene TRBJ2-2; 13 bases are shared with TRBD2. The CDR3, as DNA: TGTGCCAGCAGCTACGGACTAGCGGGAGTAGCCGGGGAGCTGTTTTTT. Translated, it gives CASSYGLAGVAGELFF.